A single T cell receptor (beta chain) is shown here with its context. This clonotype was seen a few times. Its antigen remains unidentified. No base quality values were provided; no much bigger clone lies one nucleotide off. The library was produced with 5' RACE. Instrument on record: Illumina HiSeq 2500. The second PCR ran for about 6 to 11 cycles and used a J-beta primer mix along with a sample-barcoded 5' primer. Each TCR beta cDNA molecule received a unique molecular identifier from a template-switch 5' adaptor carrying 12 random nucleotides. Each sample yielded at least 2.5 million CDR3-containing paired-end reads. First-strand cDNA synthesis was performed from all RNA using the Mint cDNA synthesis kit, with priming by a TRBC-specific oligonucleotide. Following uracil-DNA glycosylase treatment, all cDNA underwent a first 18-cycle PCR with the universal primers M1SS and BC2_uni_R. The study's own analysis went as follows. Each sample was normalized by randomly selecting 1 million high-quality reads, each carrying a distinct molecular identifier. Reads with shared molecular identifiers were discarded instead of being binned into consensus sequences. MiTCR, with a Q25 quality threshold and the strictest error-elimination algorithm, was used for CDR3 identification, clonotype clustering and error correction. Lower-bound total TCR beta diversity was estimated with a nonparametric unseen species model using Euler transformation. TCRdb trimmed the raw reads at Q25, called clones with MiXCR and kept productive beta chains. When rows share a CDR3 protein, they turn into one entry using the most common DNA and genes. The authors' filters were not applied to this entry. For this sample the table gives roughly 800,000 distinct CDR3 sequences, of which just under 25% were detected only once. Of the sample, around 3.6% falls within the top ten clones.

This entry belongs to a study of blood T cells in healthy people across ages (dated by TCRdb to the mid-2010s). Regarding the complete study: In model experiments, roughly one uniquely barcoded TCR beta cDNA molecule per two T cells was captured by template switching. Using deep sequencing normalized with unique cDNA molecular identifiers, the study measured how TCR beta repertoire diversity changes with age. Donors were grouped into four age groups: young (average roughly 15 years), middle-aged (approximately 41), aged (around 60) and long-lived (just over 80). The study analyzed two additional independent replicas of 1 million unique cDNA reads from the same blood draw for two donors, one aged 18 to 29 and one aged 80 or older.

After removal of 8 bases from V and 4 bases from J, the junction retains 11 bases not matched to a gene. CDR1 and CDR2 are drawn from the germline V gene: MNHNS, SASEGT. The cysteine opens and the phenylalanine closes a CDR3 of 15 amino acids. Kept here is only the CDR3 DNA, which spans 45 bases and is read in frame from base 1. The roughly 38 donors, aged roughly 6 to 95 years, were systemically healthy Caucasian individuals from Russia. About 9.6 milliliters of peripheral blood were collected from each donor into EDTA-treated Vacutainer tubes. Ficoll-Paque density-gradient centrifugation was used to isolate PBMCs, with at least 7 million obtained per sample. Total RNA, at least 5.5 micrograms per sample, was extracted from PBMCs with Trizol reagent. For every donor, flow cytometry on a PBMC aliquot measured the percentage of naive CD45RAhigh/CD27high T cells. Results the study describes overall, beyond this receptor: Bulk unsorted PBMC profiling prevented conclusive comparison of naive and antigen-experienced compartments. Observed TCR beta diversity correlated strongly with the percentage of naive T cells measured by flow cytometry. Compared with the aged group, the long-lived group had more naive CD4+ T cells, fewer expanded clones and increased TCR diversity, a pattern suggesting age selection. Estimates of total diversity from one million sequenced T cells were regarded as lower bounds and underestimates. Donor CMV infection status was unknown, potentially confounding age-related changes in expanded clonotypes. As age increased, observed TCR beta diversity per million T cells dropped in a roughly linear way, and a significant reduction was already evident by age 40.

The same data also contributed to another study, on T cells of mothers and their children. As that second paper reports: Donors were nine systemically healthy Caucasian individuals: three mothers and their six children. cDNA synthesis consumed the entire amount of extracted RNA, loaded at around 1.5 ug RNA in each 15 ul reaction. In the second PCR, the M1S primer added sample barcodes and 2-4 random nucleotides. More than 9.5 million TCR beta CDR3 reads were obtained from each mother, and approximately 3 million reads were obtained from each child. In both related and unrelated pairs, thymic selection shapes the output of TCR recombination in a similar way, with inherited differences having only a minor effect. Normalized repertoire overlap was always slightly but never significantly higher in related than unrelated mother-child pairs. With a sensitivity of about 100 clones per million clonotypes, no persistent microchimeric T cell clones were detected. In the study, deep NGS was used to compare the TCR beta repertoires of mothers and children, and features distinguishing related mother-child pairs from unrelated individuals were sought. Mothers averaged roughly 36 +/- 4 years of age and children averaged around 10 +/- 4 years. After adapters were ligated using NEBNext reagents, the libraries underwent 100+100 nt paired-end sequencing on an Illumina HiSeq 2000. To prevent cross-contamination, the mother and child libraries were prepared a month apart and were sequenced in separate runs. Each donor had between roughly 500,000 and 2,200,000 distinct TCR beta clonotypes identified. Naive TCR beta clonotypes were estimated from low-frequency clonotypes matched to each donor's FACS-determined naive share, without sorting.

This receptor was taken from a boy between 10 and 17 years old in good health. The chain uses TRBV6-1 and TRBJ2-1, and 7 junctional nucleotides match TRBD1. The sample was blood. The CDR3 corresponds to CASSMTGLRYNEQFF. The DNA sequence is TGTGCCAGCTCGATGACAGGGCTCAGGTACAATGAGCAGTTCTTC.